This record looks at one T cell receptor beta chain sequence and its context. Its antigen is currently unknown. This entry comes from a study of graft-versus-host responses after intestinal transplantation. Across the whole study: Recipients got multivisceral, liver-intestinal, or isolated intestinal transplants. Every transplant recipient was induced with anti-thymocyte globulin, then maintained on tacrolimus and steroids for about three years. Study outcomes and limitations: GvH clones turned up in recipient marrow; some had shown up first in ileum or blood.

Clones were sequenced by immunoSEQ multiplex PCR, and TCRdb holds only the in-frame ones, with some missing. The sample consists of 39,000 or so clones, 85% to 95% of them appearing once. Per the germline V gene, CDR1 is LGHNA and CDR2 is YSLEER. The germline V and J ends were trimmed by 4 bases and 3 bases, with 15 bases remaining between them. This CDR3 region has 15 residues. Specimen: unstimulated CD8+ T cells sorted from spleen or lymph node cells, collected before transplant. This receptor was taken from a human donor who was the organ donor for an intestinal transplant. The genes are TRBV4-3 and TRBJ1-1; a possible D gene is TRBD1 (6 bases). As DNA, the CDR3 is TGCGCCAGCAGCCGAGGGGGGGCCGGGGACACTGAAGCTTTCTTT. Translated: CASSRGGAGDTEAFF.